The entry below gives a single TCR beta chain sequence along with its context. This sample was taken from a study of blood T cell repertoires in COVID-19. At the level of the study: Sites in the United States, Italy and Spain provided acute and convalescent COVID-19 samples. The cDNA or gDNA used as material had been derived from T cells, B-cell-depleted T cells, or PBMCs.

Original methodology: By means of reference gene primer amplification, nucleated cell counts were estimated. Sequencing used immunoSEQ multiplex PCR; TCRdb keeps in-frame clones, though not all of them. V, J and clone size derive from that table, while D and trimming were established from the DNA sequence. Of over 70,000 clones listed, approximately 77% are singletons. The CDR3 spans 15 residues. CDR1 is MNHEY, CDR2 SVGEGT, per germline. V trimming: 7 bases; J trimming: 4 bases; junction bases outside the gene matches: 7. The gene calls are TRBV6-2 or TRBV6-3 and TRBJ1-2, with 12 bases that match TRBD1. Sequenced: peripheral blood. The clonotype was recovered from a woman older than 75 with acute or convalescent COVID-19. The CDR3 here is CASTPRGQGAYGYTF. As DNA, the CDR3 is TGTGCCAGCACCCCGAGGGGACAGGGGGCCTATGGCTACACCTTC.